Here is one TCR beta chain with its context. The data belong to a study of blood T cell repertoires in COVID-19. On the study more broadly: The United States, Italy and Spain were the sources of the acute and convalescent COVID-19 samples. T cells, B-cell-depleted T cells, or PBMCs supplied cDNA or gDNA.

Per the study methods: Cell counts per sample came from amplifying reference gene primers. This table comes from immunoSEQ multiplex PCR, and its TCRdb copy is limited to in-frame clones, with some not included. For V, J and clone size, that table is used; D and trimming come from the DNA. There are roughly 130,000 clones in the sample; about four fifths occur only once, and roughly an eighth lies in the top ten. Germline CDR1 and CDR2: SGDLS and YYNGEE. The CDR3 sequence is 15 residues long. The ends were cut back, 0 bases at V and 4 bases at J, with 12 bases in the middle. The material sequenced was peripheral blood. The clonotype was recovered from a woman aged 25 to 45 who had recovered from COVID-19. The chain employs TRBV9 and TRBJ2-3, with D tentatively TRBD2 (5 bases). In DNA, the CDR3 is TGTGCCAGCAGCGTAGAAGGTAGCGAGTCAGATACGCAGTATTTT. This sequence encodes CASSVEGSESDTQYF.